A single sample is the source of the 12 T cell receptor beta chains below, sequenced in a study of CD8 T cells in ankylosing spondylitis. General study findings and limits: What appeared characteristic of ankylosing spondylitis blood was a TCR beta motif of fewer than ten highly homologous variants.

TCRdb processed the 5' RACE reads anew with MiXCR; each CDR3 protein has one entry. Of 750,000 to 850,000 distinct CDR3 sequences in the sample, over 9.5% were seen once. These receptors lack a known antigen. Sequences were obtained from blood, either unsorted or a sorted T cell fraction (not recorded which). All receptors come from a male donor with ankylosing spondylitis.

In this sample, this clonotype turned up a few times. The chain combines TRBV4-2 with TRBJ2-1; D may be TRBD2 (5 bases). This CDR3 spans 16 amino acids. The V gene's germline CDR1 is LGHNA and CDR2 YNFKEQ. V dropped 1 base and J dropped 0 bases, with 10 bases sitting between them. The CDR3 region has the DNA TGTGCCAGCAGCCAAGGGGAGCATAACTCCTACAATGAGCAGTTCTTC. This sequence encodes CASSQGEHNSYNEQFF.

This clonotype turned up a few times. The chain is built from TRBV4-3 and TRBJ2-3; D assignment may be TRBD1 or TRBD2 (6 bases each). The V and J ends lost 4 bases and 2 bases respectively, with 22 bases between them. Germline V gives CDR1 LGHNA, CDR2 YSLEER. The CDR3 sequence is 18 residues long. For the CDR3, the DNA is TGCGCCAGCAGCCTATGGAGAGGGGGAGGATTCAACACAGATACGCAGTATTTT. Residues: CASSLWRGGGFNTDTQYF.

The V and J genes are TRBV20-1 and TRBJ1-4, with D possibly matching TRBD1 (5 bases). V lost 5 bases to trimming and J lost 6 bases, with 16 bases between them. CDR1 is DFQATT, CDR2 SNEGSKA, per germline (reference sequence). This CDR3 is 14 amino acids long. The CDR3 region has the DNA TGCAGTGCTTCTCCGGGGGGACGCGATGAAAAACTGTTTTTT. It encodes CSASPGGRDEKLFF.

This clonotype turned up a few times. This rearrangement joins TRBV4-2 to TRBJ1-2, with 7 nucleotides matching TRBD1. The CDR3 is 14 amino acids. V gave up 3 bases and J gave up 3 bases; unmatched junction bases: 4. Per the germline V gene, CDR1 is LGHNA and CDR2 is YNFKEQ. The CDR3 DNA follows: TGTGCCAGCAGCCACCTCCAGGGGGACTATGGCTACACCTTC. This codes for CASSHLQGDYGYTF.

CDR3 amino acids: CSAKLVNEQFF. The CDR3 DNA sequence: TGCAGTGCTAAGCTAGTCAATGAGCAGTTCTTC. V is TRBV20-1 and J is TRBJ2-1; D gene uncertain. The CDR3 is 11 residues long. Germline-derived CDR1 and CDR2 are DFQATT and SNEGSKA (reference sequence). With 4 bases removed from V and 6 bases from J, the gap between germline ends came to 7 bases.

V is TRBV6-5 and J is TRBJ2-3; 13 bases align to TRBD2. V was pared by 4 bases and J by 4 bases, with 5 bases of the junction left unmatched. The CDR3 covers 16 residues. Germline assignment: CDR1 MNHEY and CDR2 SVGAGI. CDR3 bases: TGTGCCAGCAGTTCGGGACTAGCGGGGCGCTCAGATACGCAGTATTTT. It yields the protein CASSSGLAGRSDTQYF.

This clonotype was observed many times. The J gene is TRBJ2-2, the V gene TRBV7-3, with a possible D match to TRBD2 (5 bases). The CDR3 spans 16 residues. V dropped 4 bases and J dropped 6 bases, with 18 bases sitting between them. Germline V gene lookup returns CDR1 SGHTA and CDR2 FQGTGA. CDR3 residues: CASSSERSGQPGELFF. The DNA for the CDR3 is TGTGCCAGCAGCTCCGAGCGGTCGGGTCAACCCGGGGAGCTGTTTTTT. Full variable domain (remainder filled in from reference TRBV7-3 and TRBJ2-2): GAGVSQTPSNKVTEKGKYVELRCDPISGHTALYWYRQSLGQGPEFLIYFQGTGAADDSGLPNDRFFAVRPEGSVSTLKIQRTERGDSAVYLCASSSERSGQPGELFFGEGSRLTVL.

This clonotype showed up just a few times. CDR3 amino acids: CSASWGGNEQFF. The CDR3 coding sequence is TGCAGTGCTAGTTGGGGGGGGAATGAGCAGTTCTTC. This chain links TRBV20-1 with TRBJ2-1, with 7 positions matching TRBD2. Per germline, CDR1 DFQATT and CDR2 SNEGSKA (reference sequence). Losses at the gene ends were 3 bases for V and 7 bases for J; bases not matched to a gene: 3. CDR3 length: 12 amino acids.

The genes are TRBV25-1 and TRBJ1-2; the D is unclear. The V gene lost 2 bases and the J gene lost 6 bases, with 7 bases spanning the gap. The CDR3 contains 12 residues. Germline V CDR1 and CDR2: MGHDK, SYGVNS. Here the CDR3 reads CASSEVGHGYTF. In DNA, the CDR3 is TGTGCCAGCAGTGAAGTTGGCCATGGCTACACCTTC.

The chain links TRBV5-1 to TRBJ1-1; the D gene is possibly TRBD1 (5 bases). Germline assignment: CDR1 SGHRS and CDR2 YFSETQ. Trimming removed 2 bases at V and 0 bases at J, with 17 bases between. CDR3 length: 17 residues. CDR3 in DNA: TGCGCCAGCAGCTTTTCACGCCGGACATACCTGAACACTGAAGCTTTCTTT. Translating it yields CASSFSRRTYLNTEAFF.

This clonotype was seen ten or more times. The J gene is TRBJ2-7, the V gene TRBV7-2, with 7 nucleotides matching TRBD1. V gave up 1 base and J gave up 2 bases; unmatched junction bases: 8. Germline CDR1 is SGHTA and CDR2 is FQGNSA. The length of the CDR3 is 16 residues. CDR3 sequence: CASSLGGGTVPYEQYF. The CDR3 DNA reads TGTGCCAGCAGCTTAGGAGGTGGGACAGTTCCCTACGAGCAGTACTTC.

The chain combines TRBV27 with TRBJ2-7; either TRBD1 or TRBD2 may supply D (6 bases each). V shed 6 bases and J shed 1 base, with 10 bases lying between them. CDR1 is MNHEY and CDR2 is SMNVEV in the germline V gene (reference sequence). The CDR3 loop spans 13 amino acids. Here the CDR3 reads CASRGGWSYEQYF. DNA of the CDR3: TGTGCCAGCAGGGGGGGCTGGTCCTACGAGCAGTACTTC.